This T cell receptor beta chain was recovered during a study of T cell responses to AZD1222 COVID-19 vaccine. For the study at large: Combined were second doses at about 4 or about 12 weeks. Notes on the study in general: Regions 160-218 and 743-854 held dominance among vaccine-associated CD4 TCRs, which spanned spike. Seropositive AZD1222 recipients at baseline numbered only five or six. The donors showed a predominance of white British ancestry and of females, with possible underestimation of clonal diversity.

V shed 6 bases, J shed 4 bases, and the junction held 6 bases outside the gene matches. CDR3 size: 14 residues. CDR1 is SNHLY, CDR2 FYNNEI, per germline. This clone was recorded only once. The antigen remains unidentified. The method was immunoSEQ multiplex PCR; TCRdb's version includes in-frame clones alone and lacks a portion of them. The sample holds some 200,000 clones; more than 85% are singletons and the top ten take about 3.9%. The chain uses TRBV2 and TRBJ1-1; 9 positions agree with TRBD1. The TCR originated in an adult in good health. The starting material was peripheral blood, obtained on day 0 of AZD1222 vaccination. This CDR3 reads CASRFETGGTEAFF. CDR3 nucleotide sequence: TGTGCCAGCAGATTCGAGACAGGGGGCACTGAAGCTTTCTTT.